The entry below gives a single T cell receptor beta chain sequence along with its context. Its cognate antigen is unknown. V lost 1 base and J lost 7; bases outside the gene matches: 11. The CDR3 extends over 16 amino acids. From germline, CDR1 is SEHNR and CDR2 FQNEAQ (reference sequence). Here immunoSEQ multiplex PCR was the method, and the copy in TCRdb shows in-frame clones only, minus some. The sample lists more than 85,000 clones; approximately 90% were seen once. This sample was taken from a study of T cell responses to AZD1222 COVID-19 vaccine. Overall study context: Pooled samples include second doses given at about 4 or 12 weeks.

Study observations and caveats: The CD4 TCRs associated with vaccination extended across spike and predominated at 160-218 and 743-854. Only 6 or 7 individuals given AZD1222 were seropositive at baseline.

The chain has TRBV7-9 and TRBJ1-2; TRBD1 matches at 8 bases. The clonotype was recovered from an adult in good health. Sequences were derived from peripheral blood, sampled on day 0 of AZD1222 vaccination. The CDR3 here is CASSLGSLDRGSGYTF. The CDR3 coding sequence is TGTGCCAGCAGCTTAGGGTCCCTCGACAGGGGTAGTGGCTACACCTTC.